The source of this TCR beta chain is a study of cytomegalovirus exposure and HLA in healthy donors. The approximately 120-subject validation cohort, separate from the approximately 670-subject first cohort, included the donors. The assay was immunoSEQ multiplex PCR, and TCRdb's table has in-frame clones only and misses some. This sample has about 160,000 clones, with just under 90% found just once. The CDR3 length is 13 residues. Germline CDR1 is LGHNA and CDR2 is YSLEER. V lost 0 bases to trimming and J lost 5 bases, with 4 bases between them. The TCR sequence derives from a woman aged 18-35 years in good health and CMV-seropositive. V is TRBV4-3 and J is TRBJ2-2; no clear D gene. Material for sequencing was PBMCs. CDR3 coding DNA: TGCGCCAGCAGCCAAGAGCGGACCGGGGAGCTGTTTTTT. Protein: CASSQERTGELFF.